The sequence of this T cell receptor beta chain was determined in a study of cytomegalovirus exposure and HLA in healthy donors (TCRdb year 2017). Broadly, across the study: In an earlier analysis of roughly 500 of the donors, 276 Gb of sequence data and 100 million or so unique TCR beta sequences from about 179 million T cells were reported. An earlier analysis of several hundred of the donors applied high-throughput TCR beta sequencing to assess whether each TCR beta V gene segment acted as functional or pseudogenic. The study aimed to test whether cataloging public T cell receptors could reveal signatures of past pathogen exposure. Rather than drawing on any new phenotypic data, the later analysis identified candidate immune exposures from TCR beta sequences and the way those sequences occurred across donors. Every discovery cohort repertoire had been produced on one sequencing platform. Among the roughly 400 genotyped donors, approximately 76% belonged to the genetic ancestry cluster associated with self-reported Caucasian donors. An early release covering roughly 580 HLA-typed donors comprised about 300 gigabases of sequencing data and around 80 million unique TCR sequences. To study patterns of TCR occurrence, a later analysis re-analyzed previously published TCR beta repertoires from 500 to 850 donors and added high-resolution HLA genotyping. Typing coverage differed by locus: A, B, C, DRB1 and DQB1 were typed in about 620-640 donors, DQA1 in about 500, DPA1 in over 600, and DPB1 in just under 490. Four or five DR-DQ haplotypes were handled as single units for association and clustering because linkage in the cohort was strong. In a later genetic analysis, genome-wide SNP genotypes for about three fifths of the 666 donors were used, and that subset was treated as a discovery cohort. High-throughput TCR immunosequencing, statistical association of individual TCRs with disease status, and machine learning were combined to predict cytomegalovirus infection status. Besides the first cohort of about 730 subjects, a separate validation cohort made up of over a hundred different subjects was used. Class I and class II HLA loci were covered by the typing at four-digit resolution. Among 350 to 400 genotyped donors of the cohort, an average of roughly 240,000 unique TCR beta nucleotide sequences were sequenced per donor, roughly 18% of them non-productive. Donor age, sex, ethnicity and CMV serostatus were compiled together with the repertoire data. The T cell repertoires of some 670 subjects were profiled by immunosequencing and related to cytomegalovirus serostatus. The full study reports these points: A later analysis associated 15,000 or so TCR beta sequences with specific HLA alleles at a false discovery rate of 0.05. In an earlier analysis of approximately 590 of the donors, most TCR beta V segments appeared in productive rearrangements about 87% or about 30% of the time, broadly matching IMGT annotations. A later analysis found that most CMV-associated TCR beta chains appeared HLA-restricted, with HLA associations seemingly driven largely by CMV exposure. According to a later genetic analysis, donors in an Asian-associated ancestry cluster had fewer N-insertions in productive TCRs than the approximately 700-donor mean. An association between a missense DCLRE1C variant and V-gene and J-gene trimming of TCR beta chains was found in a later genetic analysis and replicated in an independent cohort. Some IMGT-functional V segments, including TRBV6-2 and TRBV6-3, could not be told apart with the 87-base-pair reads, so those segments were excluded. The classifier was reported to diagnose cytomegalovirus status with high specificity and sensitivity in both the original cohort and the validation cohort. A later analysis reported that several top co-occurrence clusters appeared linked to parvovirus B19, influenza, CMV and Epstein-Barr virus. Most TCR sequences were observed very rarely across donors, whereas some public TCRs were present in many individuals. A cluster of highly shared sequence variants was judged likely to represent a technical artifact of the sequencing pipeline. A later analysis found that TCR association rates varied across HLA loci, with DRB1 alleles showing the most associated TCRs and HLA-C alleles the fewest. Correlated functional status among segregating V segments might be attributable to linkage disequilibrium, but an unknown experimental factor could not be ruled out. This cohort had only TCR beta chains sequenced, and the lack of alpha or paired-chain data limited which features could be detected. The study gave a list of more than 150 TCR beta chains associated with cytomegalovirus. A further reported finding was that TCR beta sequences accurately predicted the HLA-A and HLA-B alleles for most subjects in the first cohort. Sequencing depth was assumed to be roughly uniform across donors in the presence/absence analyses, though that assumption may not hold. For the cohort, immune exposure information was limited to CMV serostatus. Approximately 18 rarely observed V segments, including chromosome 9 orphons, were excluded from the earlier analysis of about 500 of the donors because counts were too low. A few of the identified cytomegalovirus-associated TCR beta chains were confirmed in vitro to be specific for cytomegalovirus antigens. HLA typing was unavailable for some donors at each locus, so association tests used only the typed subset. Assigning TCR associations to individual alleles was difficult when HLA alleles, especially DR and DQ, strongly co-occurred. According to the authors, the approach could potentially be generalized to other disease states and immunological phenotypes. In a later analysis, HLA-associated TCR beta chains showed more clonal expansion and lower generation probabilities than non-associated chains that were equally common.

The cohort comprised 710 or so healthy bone marrow donors. At the time of sampling, every cohort member was nominally healthy, though immune exposures that went unrecorded were likely present. The donor tested CMV seropositive, placing the donor among the roughly 270 seropositive members of the cohort. Each donor provided a peripheral blood sample, and peripheral blood mononuclear cells were used for TCR beta sequencing. Genomic DNA was extracted from the blood cell samples with the Qiagen DNeasy Blood Extraction Kit. Worth noting for this clone: No antigen is known for it. No qualities accompany the bases; no much larger clone lies one base away.

The CDR3, from cysteine to phenylalanine, totals 13 residues. Only the CDR3 DNA stays, 39 bases, in frame from base 1. A distance of 13 bases separates the germline ends of V and J, which lose 10 bases and 1 base respectively. From a lookup of the germline V gene, CDR1 and CDR2 are MRHNA and SNTAGT. Library preparation was by the immunoSEQ multiplex PCR assay. The multiplex PCR relied on a mix of 60 forward primers for TCR Vbeta segments and 13 reverse primers for TCR Jbeta segments. The CDR3 region of rearranged TCR beta genes was amplified from genomic DNA with a multiplex PCR assay. The amplified TCR beta libraries were sequenced on the Illumina HiSeq System as 87-base-pair reads. Concerning the study's data processing: In a later analysis, 70 million to 95 million unique TCR beta chains were counted across the approximately 670 repertoires, and about 10 million of these chains were shared by at least two donors. To remove PCR and sequencing errors, raw reads were error-corrected and collapsed into unique sequences using a nearest-neighbor algorithm that merged closely related sequences. CDR3 sequences were aligned to IMGT reference sequences to assign V, D and J gene segments. Each retained sequence needed at least a six-nucleotide match to both a V gene segment and a J gene segment. A rearrangement was called productive if the CDR3 had no stop codons and remained in frame with V and J, and every other rearrangement was called non-productive. Following IMGT convention, CDR3 was defined as the stretch from the second conserved V-encoded cysteine up to the conserved J-encoded phenylalanine. The earlier analysis of about 610 of the donors excluded any sequence lacking an unambiguous match to a single V gene segment. In an earlier analysis of 587 of the donors, a V segment was called functional when productive rearrangements were above 56.7%, and segregating when the standard deviation between donors exceeded 5%. To diagnose cytomegalovirus status from the catalog of TCR beta chain sequences, a statistical classification framework was built. In a later analysis, TCR nucleotide sequences were compared against IMGT/GENE-DB human TR gene sequences so that V and J genes could be assigned. A later analysis assigned CDR3 sequences and most-parsimonious VDJ recombination scenarios with the TCRdist pipeline. In a later analysis, each TCR beta chain was defined by its CDR3 amino acid sequence together with its V-gene family, and reads lacking a unique V-gene family were excluded. In a later analysis, 550 to 650 highly shared, low-generation-probability nucleotide sequences were removed to address suspected cross-contamination and a sequencing artifact. In a later analysis, a clonal expansion index was calculated for each public chain from normalized within-repertoire ranks of inferred template counts. In a later analysis, generation probabilities were computed with a VDJ recombination model fitted to out-of-frame rearrangements, and the resulting probabilities were checked against IGoR. Hypergeometric tests were used in a later analysis to score TCR-TCR, TCR-HLA and TCR-CMV co-occurrence, with a repertoire-size bias correction applied to the TCR pairs. A later analysis estimated false discovery rates by permuting HLA or CMV assignments 20 times. In a later analysis, co-occurring TCRs were grouped using DBSCAN, with TCRdist sequence similarity added in when clustering inside HLA-allele-positive subsets. Repertoires with fewer than 30,000 or more than 120,000 public chains, plus five repertoires with anomalous nucleotide sharing, were excluded from co-occurrence clustering. In TCRdb, the immuneACCESS table is reduced to in-frame sequences with V and J assigned. These tables do not hold every clone; where another copy was compared, an unresolved V gene accounts for under half, and the others remain unexplained. For V, J and clone size, that table is used; D and trimming come from the DNA. The table for this sample lists 170,000 or so clones; around 80% of them were counted only once. The top ten hold 1% of the sample.

This TCR was sampled from a woman aged 50 to 65 in good health and CMV-seropositive. Recombination joined TRBV6-4 with TRBJ1-2; tentative D gene TRBD1, with 6 bases matching. Material: PBMCs. In nucleotides, the sequence is TGTGCCACGCCGGGACACGTTAACTATGGCTACACCTTC. Its coded protein is CATPGHVNYGYTF.